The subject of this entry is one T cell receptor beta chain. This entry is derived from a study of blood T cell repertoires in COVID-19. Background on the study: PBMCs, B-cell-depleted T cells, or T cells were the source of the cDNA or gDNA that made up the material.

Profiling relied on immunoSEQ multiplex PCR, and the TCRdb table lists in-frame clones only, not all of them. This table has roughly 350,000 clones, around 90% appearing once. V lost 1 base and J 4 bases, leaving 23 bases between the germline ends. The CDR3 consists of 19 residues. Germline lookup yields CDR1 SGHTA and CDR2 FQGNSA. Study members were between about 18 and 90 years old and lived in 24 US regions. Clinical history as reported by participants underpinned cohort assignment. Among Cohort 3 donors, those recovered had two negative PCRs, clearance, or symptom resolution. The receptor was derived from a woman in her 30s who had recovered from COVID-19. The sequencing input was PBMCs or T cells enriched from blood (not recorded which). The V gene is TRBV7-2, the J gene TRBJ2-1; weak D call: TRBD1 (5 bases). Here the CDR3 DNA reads TGTGCCAGCAGCTTAGAAGGAATCAGGGATGATCCTCGTTACAATGAGCAGTTCTTC. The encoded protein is CASSLEGIRDDPRYNEQFF. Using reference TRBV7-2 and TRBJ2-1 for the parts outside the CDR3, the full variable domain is GAGVSQSPSNKVTEKGKDVELRCDPISGHTALYWYRQSLGQGLEFLIYFQGNSAPDKSGLPSDRFSAERTGGSVSTLTIQRTQQEDSAVYLCASSLEGIRDDPRYNEQFFGPGTRLTVL.